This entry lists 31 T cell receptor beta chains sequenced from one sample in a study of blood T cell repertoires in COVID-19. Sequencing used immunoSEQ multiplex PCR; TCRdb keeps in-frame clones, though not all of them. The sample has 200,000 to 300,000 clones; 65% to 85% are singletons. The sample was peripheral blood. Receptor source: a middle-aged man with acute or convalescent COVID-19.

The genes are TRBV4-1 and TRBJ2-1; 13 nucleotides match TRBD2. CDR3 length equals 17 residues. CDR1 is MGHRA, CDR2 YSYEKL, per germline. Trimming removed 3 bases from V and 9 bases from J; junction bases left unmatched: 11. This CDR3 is CASSHLTGTSGTGEQFF. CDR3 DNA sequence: TGCGCCAGCAGCCACCTGACGGGGACTAGCGGGACAGGTGAGCAGTTCTTC.

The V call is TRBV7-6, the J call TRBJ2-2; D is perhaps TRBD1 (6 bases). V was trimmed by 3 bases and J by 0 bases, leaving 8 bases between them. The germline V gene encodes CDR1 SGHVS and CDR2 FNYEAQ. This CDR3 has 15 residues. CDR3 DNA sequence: TGTGCCAGCAGCTTTCCAGGGGCGAACACCGGGGAGCTGTTTTTT. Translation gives CASSFPGANTGELFF.

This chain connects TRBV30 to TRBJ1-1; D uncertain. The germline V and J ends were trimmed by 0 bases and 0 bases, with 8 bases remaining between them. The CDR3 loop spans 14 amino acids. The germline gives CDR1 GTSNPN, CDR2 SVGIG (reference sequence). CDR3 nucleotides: TGTGCCTGGAGTGTGTCTCTTATGAACACTGAAGCTTTCTTT. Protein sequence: CAWSVSLMNTEAFF. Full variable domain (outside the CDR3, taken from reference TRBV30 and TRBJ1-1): SQTIHQWPATLVQPVGSPLSLECTVEGTSNPNLYWYRQAAGRGLQLLFYSVGIGQISSEVPQNLSASRPQDRQFILSSKKLLLSDSGFYLCAWSVSLMNTEAFFGQGTRLTVV.

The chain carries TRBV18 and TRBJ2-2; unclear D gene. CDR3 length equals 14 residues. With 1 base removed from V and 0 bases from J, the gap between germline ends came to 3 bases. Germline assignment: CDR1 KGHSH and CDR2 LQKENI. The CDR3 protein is CASSPLANTGELFF. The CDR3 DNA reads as TGTGCCAGCTCACCACTAGCGAACACCGGGGAGCTGTTTTTT.

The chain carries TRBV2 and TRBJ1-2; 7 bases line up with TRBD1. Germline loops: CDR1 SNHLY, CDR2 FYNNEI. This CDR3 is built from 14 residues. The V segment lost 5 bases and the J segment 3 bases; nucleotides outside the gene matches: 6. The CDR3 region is CASSRDSGYYGYTF. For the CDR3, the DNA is TGTGCCAGCAGTAGGGACAGTGGGTACTATGGCTACACCTTC.

This CDR3 is CASSLGPEGTNEKLFF. The CDR3 DNA sequence: TGCGCCAGCAGCTTGGGACCGGAGGGGACTAATGAAAAACTGTTTTTT. The J gene is TRBJ1-4, the V gene TRBV5-1; a weak D match, TRBD1 (5 bases). V lost 0 bases, J lost 2 bases, and 11 bases lay in between. The CDR3 consists of 16 residues. Germline V gene lookup returns CDR1 SGHRS and CDR2 YFSETQ. Full variable domain (outside the CDR3, taken from reference TRBV5-1 and TRBJ1-4): KAGVTQTPRYLIKTRGQQVTLSCSPISGHRSVSWYQQTPGQGLQFLFEYFSETQRNKGNFPGRFSGRQFSNSRSEMNVSTLELGDSALYLCASSLGPEGTNEKLFFGSGTQLSVL.

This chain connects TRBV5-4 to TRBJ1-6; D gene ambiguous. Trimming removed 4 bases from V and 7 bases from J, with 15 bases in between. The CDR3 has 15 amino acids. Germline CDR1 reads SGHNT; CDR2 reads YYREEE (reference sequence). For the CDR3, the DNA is TGTGCCAGCAGCCCGCCCGGCGAGGGAAATTCACCCCTCCACTTT. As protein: CASSPPGEGNSPLHF.

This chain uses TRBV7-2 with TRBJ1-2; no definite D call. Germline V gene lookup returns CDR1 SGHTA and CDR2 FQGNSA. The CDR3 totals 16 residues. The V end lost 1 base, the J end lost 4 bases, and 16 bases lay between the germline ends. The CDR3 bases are TGTGCCAGCAGCTTAGAAGCGGCAATTAATTCCTATGGCTACACCTTC. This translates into CASSLEAAINSYGYTF.

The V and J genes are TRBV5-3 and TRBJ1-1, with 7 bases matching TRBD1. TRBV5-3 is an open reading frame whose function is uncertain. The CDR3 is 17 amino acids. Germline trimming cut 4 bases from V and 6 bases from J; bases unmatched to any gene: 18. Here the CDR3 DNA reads TGTGCCAGAAGCGGGACCGGGACATCAGGAGGGGGCTCTGAAGCTTTCTTT. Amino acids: CARSGTGTSGGGSEAFF.

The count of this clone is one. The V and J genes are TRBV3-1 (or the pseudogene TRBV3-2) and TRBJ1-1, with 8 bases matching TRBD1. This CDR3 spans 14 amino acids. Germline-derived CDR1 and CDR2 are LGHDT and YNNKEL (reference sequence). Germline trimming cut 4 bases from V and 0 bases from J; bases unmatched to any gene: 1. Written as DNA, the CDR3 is TGTGCCAGCAGCCGGGACAGGATGAACACTGAAGCTTTCTTT. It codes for CASSRDRMNTEAFF.

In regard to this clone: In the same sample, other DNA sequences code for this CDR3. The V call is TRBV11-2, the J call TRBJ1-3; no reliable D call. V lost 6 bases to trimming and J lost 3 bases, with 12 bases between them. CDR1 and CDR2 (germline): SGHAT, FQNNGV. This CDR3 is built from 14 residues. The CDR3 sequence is CASSPRGSGNTIYF. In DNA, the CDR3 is TGTGCCAGCAGTCCCCGGGGTAGTGGAAACACCATATATTTT.

The CDR3 nucleotides are TGTGCCAGCAGTTCAGACGGAGAGAGCTCCTACGAGCAGTACTTC. Its protein product is CASSSDGESSYEQYF. The V gene is TRBV7-9, the J gene TRBJ2-7; the D is unclear. V was pared by 6 bases and J by 0 bases, with 15 bases between. CDR3 length: 15 residues. Germline-derived CDR1 and CDR2 are SEHNR and FQNEAQ (reference sequence). Filled out from reference TRBV7-9 and TRBJ2-7, the complete variable domain reads DTGVSQNPRHKITKRGQNVTFRCDPISEHNRLYWYRQTLGQGPEFLTYFQNEAQLEKSRLLSDRFSAERPKGSFSTLEIQRTEQGDSAMYLCASSSDGESSYEQYFGPGTRLTVT.

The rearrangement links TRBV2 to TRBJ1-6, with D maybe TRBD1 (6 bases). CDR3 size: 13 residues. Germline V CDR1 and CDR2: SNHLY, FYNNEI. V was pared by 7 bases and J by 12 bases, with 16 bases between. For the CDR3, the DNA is TGTGCCAGCAACCGGGACATTGCTGTACCCCTCCACTTT. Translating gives CASNRDIAVPLHF.

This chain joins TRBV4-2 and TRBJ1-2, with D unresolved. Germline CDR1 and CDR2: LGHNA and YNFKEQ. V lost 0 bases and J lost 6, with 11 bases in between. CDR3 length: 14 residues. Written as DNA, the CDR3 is TGTGCCAGCAGCCAAGAGGGTGGAGAGGATGGCTACACCTTC. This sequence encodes CASSQEGGEDGYTF.

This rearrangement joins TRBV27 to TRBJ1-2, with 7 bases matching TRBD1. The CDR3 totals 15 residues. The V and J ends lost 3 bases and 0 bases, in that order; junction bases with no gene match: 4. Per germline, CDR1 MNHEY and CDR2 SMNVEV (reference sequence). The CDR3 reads CASSLGTATNYGYTF. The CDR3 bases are TGTGCCAGCAGTTTGGGGACAGCTACTAACTATGGCTACACCTTC.

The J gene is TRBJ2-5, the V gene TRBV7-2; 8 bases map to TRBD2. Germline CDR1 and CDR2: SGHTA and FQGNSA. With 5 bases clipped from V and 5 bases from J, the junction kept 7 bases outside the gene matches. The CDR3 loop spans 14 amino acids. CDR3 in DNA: TGTGCCAGCAGCCCCTCCAGACTAGCGGAGACCCAGTACTTC. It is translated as CASSPSRLAETQYF.

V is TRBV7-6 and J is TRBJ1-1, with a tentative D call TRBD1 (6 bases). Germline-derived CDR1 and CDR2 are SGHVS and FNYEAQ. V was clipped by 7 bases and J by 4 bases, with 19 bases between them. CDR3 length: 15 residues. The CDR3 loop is CASTQGGGSPTEAFF. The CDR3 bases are TGTGCCAGCACCCAAGGGGGGGGGAGCCCCACTGAAGCTTTCTTT.

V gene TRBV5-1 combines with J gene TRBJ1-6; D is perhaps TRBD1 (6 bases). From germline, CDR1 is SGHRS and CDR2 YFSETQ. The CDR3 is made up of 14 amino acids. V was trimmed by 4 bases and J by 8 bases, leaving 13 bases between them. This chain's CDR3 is CASSIGQYDSPLHF. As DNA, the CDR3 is TGCGCCAGCAGCATAGGACAGTACGATTCACCCCTCCACTTT.

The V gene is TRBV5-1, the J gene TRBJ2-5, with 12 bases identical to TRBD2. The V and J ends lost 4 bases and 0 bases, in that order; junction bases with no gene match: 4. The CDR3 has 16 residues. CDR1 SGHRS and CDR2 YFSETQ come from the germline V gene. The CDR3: CASSKTSGSHQETQYF. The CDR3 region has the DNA TGCGCCAGCAGCAAGACTAGCGGGAGCCACCAAGAGACCCAGTACTTC.

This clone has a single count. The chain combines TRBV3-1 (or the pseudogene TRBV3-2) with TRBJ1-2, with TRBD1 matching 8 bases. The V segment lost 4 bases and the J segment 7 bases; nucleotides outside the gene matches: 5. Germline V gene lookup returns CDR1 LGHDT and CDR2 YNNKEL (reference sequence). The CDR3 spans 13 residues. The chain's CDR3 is CASSRGQESGYTF. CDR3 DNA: TGTGCCAGCAGCCGGGGACAGGAGAGTGGCTACACCTTC.

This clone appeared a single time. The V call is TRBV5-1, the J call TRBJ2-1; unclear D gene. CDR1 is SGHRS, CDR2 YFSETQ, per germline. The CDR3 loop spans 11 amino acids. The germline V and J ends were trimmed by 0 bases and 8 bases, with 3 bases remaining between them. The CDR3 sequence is CASSLADEQFF. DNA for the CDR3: TGCGCCAGCAGCTTGGCTGATGAGCAGTTCTTC.

The CDR3 here is CASSYYLRGADGYTF. CDR3 coding DNA: TGTGCCAGCAGTTACTATCTCAGGGGCGCTGATGGCTACACCTTC. The chain recombines TRBV6-2 or TRBV6-3 with TRBJ1-2, with D maybe TRBD1 (6 bases). Germline CDR1 is MNHEY and CDR2 is SVGEGT. V lost 1 base and J 6 bases, leaving 15 bases between the germline ends. The CDR3 runs to 15 residues.

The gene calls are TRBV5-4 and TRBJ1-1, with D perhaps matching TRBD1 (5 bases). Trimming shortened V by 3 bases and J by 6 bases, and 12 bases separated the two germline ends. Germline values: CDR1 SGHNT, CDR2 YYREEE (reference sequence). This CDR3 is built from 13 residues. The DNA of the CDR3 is TGTGCCAGCAGCTCCAGGGTAAGGCCTGAAGCTTTCTTT. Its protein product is CASSSRVRPEAFF. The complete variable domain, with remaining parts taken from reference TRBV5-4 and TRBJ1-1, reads ETGVTQSPTHLIKTRGQQVTLRCSSQSGHNTVSWYQQALGQGPQFIFQYYREEENGRGNFPPRFSGLQFPNYSSELNVNALELDDSALYLCASSSRVRPEAFFGQGTRLTVV.

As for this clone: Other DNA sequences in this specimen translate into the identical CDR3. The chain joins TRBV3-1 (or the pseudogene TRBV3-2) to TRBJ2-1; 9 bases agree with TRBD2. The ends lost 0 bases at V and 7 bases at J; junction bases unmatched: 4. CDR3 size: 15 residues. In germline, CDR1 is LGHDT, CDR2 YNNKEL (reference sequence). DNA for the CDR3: TGTGCCAGCAGCCAAGAACTAGCGGGTGCAAATGAGCAGTTCTTC. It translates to CASSQELAGANEQFF.

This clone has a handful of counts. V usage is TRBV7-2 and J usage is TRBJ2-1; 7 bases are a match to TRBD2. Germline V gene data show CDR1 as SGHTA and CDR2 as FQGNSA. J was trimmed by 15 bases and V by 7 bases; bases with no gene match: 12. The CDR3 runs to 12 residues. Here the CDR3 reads CASTASTSDPFF. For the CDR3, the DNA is TGTGCCAGCACCGCCAGTACTAGCGATCCGTTCTTC.

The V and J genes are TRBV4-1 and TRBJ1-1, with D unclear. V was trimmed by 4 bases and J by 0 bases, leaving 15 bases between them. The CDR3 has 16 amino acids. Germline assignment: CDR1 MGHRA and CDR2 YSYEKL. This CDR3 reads CASSPTPGNLNTEAFF. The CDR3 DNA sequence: TGCGCCAGCAGCCCTACTCCGGGAAACCTGAACACTGAAGCTTTCTTT.

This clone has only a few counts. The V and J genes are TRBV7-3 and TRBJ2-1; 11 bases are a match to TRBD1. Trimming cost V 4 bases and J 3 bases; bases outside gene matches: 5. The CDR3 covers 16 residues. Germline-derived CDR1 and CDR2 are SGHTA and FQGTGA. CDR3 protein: CASSSPGTGGYNEQFF. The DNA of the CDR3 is TGTGCCAGCAGCTCCCCCGGGACAGGGGGCTACAATGAGCAGTTCTTC.

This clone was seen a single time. CDR3 in amino acids: CASSIGAVDTQYF. The CDR3 nucleotides are TGTGCCAGTAGTATAGGGGCAGTTGATACGCAGTATTTT. This chain uses TRBV19 with TRBJ2-3; D uncertain. In germline, CDR1 is LNHDA, CDR2 SQIVND (reference sequence). CDR3 size: 13 residues. Trimming removed 1 base from V and 6 bases from J, with 8 bases in between.

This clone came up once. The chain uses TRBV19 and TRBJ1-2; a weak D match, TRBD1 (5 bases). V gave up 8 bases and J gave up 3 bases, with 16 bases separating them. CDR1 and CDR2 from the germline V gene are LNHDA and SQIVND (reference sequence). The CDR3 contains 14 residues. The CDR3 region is CASSIRGNDYGYTF. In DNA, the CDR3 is TGTGCCAGTTCTATTAGGGGAAATGACTATGGCTACACCTTC.

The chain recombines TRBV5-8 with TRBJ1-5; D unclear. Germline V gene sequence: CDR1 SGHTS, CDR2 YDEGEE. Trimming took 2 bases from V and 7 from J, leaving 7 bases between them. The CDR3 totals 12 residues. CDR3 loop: CASSFLRQPQHF. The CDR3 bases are TGTGCCAGCAGCTTTTTACGGCAGCCCCAGCATTTT.

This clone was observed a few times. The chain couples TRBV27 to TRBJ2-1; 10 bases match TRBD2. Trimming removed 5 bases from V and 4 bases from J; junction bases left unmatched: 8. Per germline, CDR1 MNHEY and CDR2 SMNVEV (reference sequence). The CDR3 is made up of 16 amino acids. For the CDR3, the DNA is TGTGCCAGCAGTCTAACTAGCGGGAAGGAGTACAATGAGCAGTTCTTC. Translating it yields CASSLTSGKEYNEQFF.